This TCR beta chain was recorded in a study of blood T cells in healthy people across ages. Study-wide results and limits: Measured against age, TCR beta diversity per million T cells decreased in a roughly linear manner.

Then a second PCR, running roughly 7 to 11 cycles, was carried out with a sample-barcoded 5' primer and a J-beta primer mix. Through a template-switch adaptor with 12 random nucleotides, each cDNA molecule received a tag. TCRdb itself ran the 5' RACE reads through MiXCR, one entry per CDR3 protein. This table has approximately 760,000 distinct CDR3 sequences, roughly 25% appearing once. A few counts support this clonotype. What it binds is unknown. In addition, the sample was reused for a study of T cells of mothers and their children. Per that paper: The sample comes from fewer than 10 healthy Caucasian donors: mothers and children. Sequencing returned over 8 million TCR beta CDR3 reads per mother and about 2.9 million per child.

This receptor was identified in a boy aged 5-17 years in good health. Sequenced material: blood.

The DNA for the CDR3 is TGCGCCAGCAGCTTGGAATGGACAGGGGGCGGAGAGACCCAGTACTTC. It codes for CASSLEWTGGGETQYF. The chain links TRBV5-1 to TRBJ2-5; 11 bases are a match to TRBD1. Germline CDR1 reads SGHRS; CDR2 reads YFSETQ. CDR3 length: 16 residues. V was clipped by 0 bases and J by 4 bases; unmatched bases: 5.